Included here is one T cell receptor (beta chain) sequence, with context. The CDR3 runs to 16 residues. Looked up from germline, CDR1 is SGHNT and CDR2 is YENEEA. The V end lost 5 bases, the J end lost 2 bases, and 17 bases lay between the germline ends. These data come from a study of blood T cell repertoires in COVID-19. How the authors handled the data: Amplification from reference gene primers served as the basis for estimated nucleated cell counts. Generated by immunoSEQ multiplex PCR, the TCRdb table keeps only in-frame clones and is missing some. Clonal size and the V and J genes are those of that table, whereas D and trimming came from the DNA. The sample includes approximately 180,000 clones, 70% to 90% of them seen just once.

The rearrangement uses TRBV11-3 and TRBJ2-3, with TRBD2 as a possible D gene (6 bases). The origin of this receptor is a man aged 55 to 70 with acute or convalescent COVID-19. The specimen was peripheral blood. The CDR3 DNA reads as TGTGCCAGCAGCCCCGGTGGGGGGAGACTCACAGATACGCAGTATTTT. Its protein product is CASSPGGGRLTDTQYF.